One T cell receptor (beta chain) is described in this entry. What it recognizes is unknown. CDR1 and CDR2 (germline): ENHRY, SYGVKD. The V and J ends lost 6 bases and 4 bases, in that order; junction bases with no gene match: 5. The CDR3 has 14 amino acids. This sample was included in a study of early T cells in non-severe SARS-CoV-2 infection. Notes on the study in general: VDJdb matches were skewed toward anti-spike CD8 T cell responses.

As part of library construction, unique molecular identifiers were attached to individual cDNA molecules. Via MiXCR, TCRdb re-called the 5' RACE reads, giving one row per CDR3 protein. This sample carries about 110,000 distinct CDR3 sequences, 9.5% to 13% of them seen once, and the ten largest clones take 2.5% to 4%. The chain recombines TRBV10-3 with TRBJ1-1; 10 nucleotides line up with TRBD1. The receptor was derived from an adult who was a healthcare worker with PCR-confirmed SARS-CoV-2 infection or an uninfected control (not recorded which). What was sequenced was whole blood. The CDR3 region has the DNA TGTGCCATCAGGACAAGGGACAGGGGCACTGAAGCTTTCTTT. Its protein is CAIRTRDRGTEAFF.